This T cell receptor beta chain was identified in a study of siplizumab effects on memory and regulatory T cells (dated by TCRdb to about 2019). Background on the whole study: The effect of the anti-CD2 antibody siplizumab on alloreactive T-cell subsets was examined in allogeneic mixed lymphocyte reactions constructed from human PBMCs. Broad study findings and their caveats: The cumulative frequency of alloreactive sequences traceable to unstimulated CD4+ memory T cells was significantly reduced by siplizumab. Because sequences at frequencies below about 10^-5 were poorly captured, only a minor fraction of alloreactive clones could be mapped back to unstimulated subsets. Whether proliferating Tregs from siplizumab cultures were suppressive was not functionally confirmed. Of the alloreactive CD4+ clones that could be mapped, the Treg-derived share averaged roughly 73% with siplizumab compared with around 27% in control reactions. Greater diversity appeared to be present in unstimulated naive T cells than in memory T cells, and a substantial contribution to the alloresponse seemed to be made by naive cells. Roughly 75-97% of proliferating CD4+ or CD8+ clones could not be assigned a naive or memory phenotype.

The CDR3, cysteine through phenylalanine, is 15 amino acids long. Just the 45-base CDR3 DNA is kept, in frame starting at base 1. V and J are truncated by 4 bases and 3 bases respectively, leaving an intervening sequence of 12 bases. The germline V gene (reference sequence) yields MNHEY for CDR1 and SMNVEV for CDR2. Sorted unstimulated T cells and proliferating T cells recovered from mixed lymphocyte reactions underwent TCRbeta CDR3 sequencing. Fresh whole blood from 9 to 11 HLA-typed healthy donors was used as the source from which PBMCs were isolated. To map where alloreactive clones came from, unstimulated CD4+ non-regulatory T cells were FACS-sorted. The library was built by means of the immunoSEQ multiplex PCR assay. Each sample had some 9.7 x 10^4 TCR templates assayed by the deep sequencing platform. Genomic DNA extracted from sorted T cells was used for TCRbeta CDR3 sequencing. Per the original workflow: Clonal analysis of TCRbeta CDR3 data was done in the R programming language. Unstimulated samples were compared with post-reaction CFSE-low samples to define alloreactive CD4+ and CD8+ clones. Alloreactive CD4+ clones were assigned to regulatory or non-regulatory origin by matching sequences to sorted unstimulated Treg and non-Treg repertoires. TCRdb mirrors the immuneACCESS table, restricted to in-frame sequences. Some clones are absent from its copies; in checked studies, under half trace to an unresolved V gene, and the reason for the others is unknown. D and trimming were read from the DNA, whereas the V and J calls and clone size are those reported in that table. The sample table contains approximately 92,000 clones; only one count was recorded for 90% to 95% of them. The ten largest clones represent 1% to 1.5% of the sample.

In the case of this clone: Its target antigen remains unknown. Per-base qualities were not stored, and no clone one base away is much larger.

In this chain, TRBV27 is recombined with TRBJ2-2; a tentative D call is TRBD2 (5 bases match). The sample taken for sequencing was non-Treg CD4+ T cells sorted from blood. The cell subset or site label here, explained by the study, means: FACS-sorted unstimulated CD4+ non-regulatory T cells. This clonotype was obtained from a human donor in good health. The CDR3 in this case is CASSWVREHTGELFF. The DNA reads as follows: TGTGCCAGCAGTTGGGTGAGGGAGCACACCGGGGAGCTGTTTTTT.